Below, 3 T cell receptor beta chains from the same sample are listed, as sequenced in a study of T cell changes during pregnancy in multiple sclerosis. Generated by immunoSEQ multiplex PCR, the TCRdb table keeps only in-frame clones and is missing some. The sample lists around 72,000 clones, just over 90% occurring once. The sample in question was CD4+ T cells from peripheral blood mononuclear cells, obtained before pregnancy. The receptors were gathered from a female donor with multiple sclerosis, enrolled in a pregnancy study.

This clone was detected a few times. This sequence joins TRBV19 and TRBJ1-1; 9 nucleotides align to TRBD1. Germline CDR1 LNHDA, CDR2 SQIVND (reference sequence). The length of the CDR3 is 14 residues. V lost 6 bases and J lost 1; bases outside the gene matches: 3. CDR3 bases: TGTGCCAGTAGCCGGACAGGGGCGAACACTGAAGCTTTCTTT. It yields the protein CASSRTGANTEAFF.

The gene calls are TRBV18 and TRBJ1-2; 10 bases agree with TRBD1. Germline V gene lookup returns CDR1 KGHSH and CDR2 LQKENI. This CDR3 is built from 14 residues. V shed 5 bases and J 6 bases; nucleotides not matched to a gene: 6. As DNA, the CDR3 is TGTGCCAGCTCAACTACCGGGACAGGGGATGGCTACACCTTC. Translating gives CASSTTGTGDGYTF.

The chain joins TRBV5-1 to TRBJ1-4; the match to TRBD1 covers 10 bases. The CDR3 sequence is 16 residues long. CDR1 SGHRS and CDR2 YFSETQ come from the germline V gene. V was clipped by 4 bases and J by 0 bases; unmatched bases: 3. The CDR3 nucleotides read TGCGCCAGCAGCGACGGGACAGGGGCAACTAATGAAAAACTGTTTTTT. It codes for CASSDGTGATNEKLFF.